What follows describes a single TCR beta chain. Original analysis: It was from reference gene primer amplification that nucleated cell counts were estimated. TCRdb's copy holds only in-frame clones and misses some; the assay was immunoSEQ multiplex PCR. V, J and clone size derive from that table, while D and trimming were established from the DNA sequence. The table lists under 250,000 clones, more than 70% of them singletons. The CDR3 is 15 residues long. CDR1 is SGHTA and CDR2 is FQGTGA in the germline V gene. The V gene end was trimmed by 3 bases and the J gene end by 5 bases; junction bases not matched to a gene: 7. The data stem from a study of blood T cell repertoires in COVID-19.

The sequenced sample consisted of peripheral blood. The J gene is TRBJ2-1, the V gene TRBV7-3; 7 nucleotides match TRBD1. This TCR came from an elderly woman with acute or convalescent COVID-19. CDR3 bases: TGTGCCAGCAGCTTCTCCCCCAGGGGGAACAATGAGCAGTTCTTC. Protein sequence: CASSFSPRGNNEQFF.